The 13 T cell receptor beta chains below all came from one sample that was sequenced in a study of blood T cells in healthy people across ages. With a J-beta primer mix and a sample-barcoded 5' primer, a second PCR ran about 7 to 11 cycles. TCRdb re-called the 5' RACE reads with MiXCR, one entry per CDR3 protein. This table holds roughly 860,000 distinct CDR3 sequences, less than 80% found once. The sample taken for sequencing was blood. These TCRs come from a man aged 25-45 years in good health.

The table lists this clonotype with a count of one. The rearrangement joins TRBV7-2 to TRBJ2-5; 7 bases fit TRBD2. V shed 5 bases and J 0 bases; nucleotides not matched to a gene: 6. The V gene's germline CDR1 is SGHTA and CDR2 FQGNSA. There are 15 residues in the CDR3. The CDR3 nucleotides read TGTGCCAGCAGCCCGACTAGCCGCAACCAAGAGACCCAGTACTTC. It codes for CASSPTSRNQETQYF.

V usage is TRBV29-1 and J usage is TRBJ2-7; D is ambiguous. This CDR3 spans 14 amino acids. CDR1 and CDR2 from the germline V gene are SQVTM and ANQGSEA. Trimming shortened V by 8 bases and J by 5 bases, and 22 bases separated the two germline ends. The CDR3 reads CSYTRQAVVDEQYF. The CDR3 DNA reads as TGCAGCTATACCAGGCAGGCTGTTGTCGACGAGCAGTACTTC.

This clonotype turned up a few times. The genes are TRBV9 and TRBJ2-6, with D possibly matching TRBD1 (6 bases). Looked up from germline, CDR1 is SGDLS and CDR2 is YYNGEE. The CDR3 covers 17 residues. V lost 5 bases to trimming and J lost 0 bases, with 15 bases between them. The DNA for the CDR3 is TGTGCCAGCAGTGAAGACAGGCAGAGCTCTGGGGCCAACGTCCTGACTTTC. Encoded protein: CASSEDRQSSGANVLTF. Combining the CDR3 with reference TRBV9 and TRBJ2-6 gives the whole variable domain DSGVTQTPKHLITATGQRVTLRCSPRSGDLSVYWYQQSLDQGLQFLIQYYNGEERAKGNILERFSAQQFPDLHSELNLSSLELGDSALYFCASSEDRQSSGANVLTFGAGSRLTVL.

The chain uses TRBV7-3 and TRBJ2-1; 11 bases map to TRBD2. Trimming cost V 0 bases and J 13 bases; bases outside gene matches: 5. The germline V gene has CDR1 SGHTA and CDR2 FQGTGA. The CDR3 consists of 14 residues. As DNA, the CDR3 is TGTGCCAGCAGCTTAACCCCGGGACTAGCGGAACAGTTCTTC. It is translated as CASSLTPGLAEQFF.

This chain links TRBV5-1 with TRBJ1-1; 7 nucleotides line up with TRBD1. In germline, CDR1 is SGHRS, CDR2 YFSETQ. V lost 1 base and J lost 2; bases outside the gene matches: 5. The CDR3 runs 15 residues. CDR3 sequence (DNA): TGCGCCAGCAGCTTGACGACAGGGATTAACACTGAAGCTTTCTTT. It specifies CASSLTTGINTEAFF. The whole variable domain, remainder taken from reference TRBV5-1 and TRBJ1-1, is KAGVTQTPRYLIKTRGQQVTLSCSPISGHRSVSWYQQTPGQGLQFLFEYFSETQRNKGNFPGRFSGRQFSNSRSEMNVSTLELGDSALYLCASSLTTGINTEAFFGQGTRLTVV.

The chain uses TRBV13 and TRBJ2-3; D is perhaps TRBD1 (5 bases). This CDR3 spans 15 amino acids. CDR1 is PRHDT and CDR2 is FYEKMQ in the germline V gene (reference sequence). Trimming removed 1 base from V and 3 bases from J, with 11 bases in between. The CDR3 reads CASSLDFAGTDTQYF. Here the CDR3 DNA reads TGTGCCAGCAGCTTAGATTTCGCAGGGACAGATACGCAGTATTTT.

V gene TRBV27 combines with J gene TRBJ1-2, with TRBD1 as a possible D gene (5 bases). This CDR3 spans 16 amino acids. Germline CDR1 MNHEY, CDR2 SMNVEV (reference sequence). V shed 3 bases and J shed 4 bases, with 18 bases lying between them. The DNA for the CDR3 is TGTGCCAGCAGTTTTTTGGGGGACCGATGGTTCTATGGCTACACCTTC. Amino acids: CASSFLGDRWFYGYTF.

This sequence joins TRBV20-1 and TRBJ1-4; 7 nucleotides agree with TRBD1. The CDR3 is made up of 16 amino acids. Germline lookup yields CDR1 DFQATT and CDR2 SNEGSKA (reference sequence). V gave up 5 bases and J gave up 2 bases; unmatched junction bases: 11. The CDR3, as DNA: TGCAGTGCTCAGCAGGGGGGCGGGAGGACTAATGAAAAACTGTTTTTT. This translates into CSAQQGGGRTNEKLFF.

This chain joins TRBV20-1 and TRBJ1-1; TRBD1 might be the D (5 bases). This CDR3 has 15 residues. Trimming removed 4 bases at V and 1 base at J, with 16 bases between. CDR1 and CDR2 from the germline V gene are DFQATT and SNEGSKA (reference sequence). The CDR3 region has the DNA TGCAGTGCTACCCTAAACTGGGGGGGGAACACTGAAGCTTTCTTT. Its translation: CSATLNWGGNTEAFF.

The CDR3 DNA reads TGCAGTGCTAGGGAGGGGAATATTCCTAGCACAGATACGCAGTATTTT. Residues: CSAREGNIPSTDTQYF. This chain uses TRBV20-1 with TRBJ2-3, with a weak D call TRBD2 (6 bases). CDR3 length equals 16 residues. Germline V gene lookup returns CDR1 DFQATT and CDR2 SNEGSKA (reference sequence). Trimming took off 3 bases at V and 0 bases at J, with 16 bases between the two ends.

The chain is built from TRBV4-3 and TRBJ1-2; perhaps TRBD1 as D (5 bases). The CDR3 totals 16 residues. Germline V CDR1 and CDR2: LGHNA, YSLEER. V gave up 0 bases and J gave up 0 bases, with 11 bases separating them. CDR3 region: CASSQENRMTNYGYTF. In DNA, the CDR3 is TGCGCCAGCAGCCAAGAGAACAGGATGACTAACTATGGCTACACCTTC.

The chain has TRBV7-2 and TRBJ1-4; 8 bases are shared with TRBD1. With V trimmed by 5 bases and J by 8 bases, 10 bases remained unmatched. This CDR3 is 15 amino acids long. CDR1 and CDR2 from the germline V gene are SGHTA and FQGNSA. Written as DNA, the CDR3 is TGTGCCAGCAGCGCGCGACAGGGGAAGGGGGAAAAACTGTTTTTT. Residues: CASSARQGKGEKLFF.

This chain joins TRBV25-1 and TRBJ2-7, with TRBD1 matching 10 bases. This CDR3 is built from 15 residues. The germline CDR1 and CDR2 sequences are MGHDK and SYGVNS. V shed 4 bases, J shed 2 bases, and the junction held 5 bases outside the gene matches. The CDR3 bases are TGTGCCAGCAGTGCCCCCGGGACAGGGGCCTACGAGCAGTACTTC. Its protein product is CASSAPGTGAYEQYF.